This T cell receptor beta chain was observed in a study of CD8 T cells in ankylosing spondylitis. Points from the study as a whole: Ankylosing spondylitis blood appeared to carry a characteristic TCR beta motif of fewer than 10 highly homologous variants.

With regard to this clonotype: The target antigen is unknown.

CDR1 is SGHTA and CDR2 is FQGNSA in the germline V gene. V was clipped by 5 bases and J by 4 bases, with 15 bases between them. The CDR3 extends over 14 amino acids. Via MiXCR, TCRdb re-called the 5' RACE reads, giving one row per CDR3 protein. The sample consists of just under 350,000 distinct CDR3 sequences, roughly 14% of them appearing once. The chain recombines TRBV7-2 with TRBJ2-7; D is perhaps TRBD1 or TRBD2 (7 bases each). The receptor's source is a male donor with ankylosing spondylitis or in good health (not recorded which). The sequenced material came from blood, either unsorted or a sorted T cell fraction (not recorded which). CDR3 DNA sequence: TGTGCCAGCAGCCGACAGGGAGGGAAGTACGAGCAGTACTTC. It yields the protein CASSRQGGKYEQYF.